The clone carrying this TCR beta chain was found a few times. No antigen is known for it. Study processing details: ImmunoSEQ junction-only sequences lacked quality scores, so their filtering differed. This table comes from immunoSEQ multiplex PCR, and its TCRdb copy is limited to in-frame clones, with some not included. From that table come the V and J calls and clone size; the DNA was used to work out D and trimming. In the table there are 550,000 to 700,000 clones, 60% to 75% of which are singletons. The data derive from a study of shared clonotypes between healthy human individuals. Study-wide context: Two women and a few men aged 18 to 49 made up the donors.

Memory CD4+ cells were the fraction left after CD45RA+ naive selection. With V trimmed by 6 bases and J by 6 bases, 30 bases remained unmatched. Germline CDR1 is MRHNA and CDR2 is SNTAGT. The CDR3 has 21 amino acids. Study results and caveats: Of the naive CD4 clonotypes, roughly 5.5% were shared across a handful of donors.

The chain has TRBV6-4 and TRBJ2-7; 9 bases are shared with TRBD2. The sequenced sample was memory CD4+ T cells sorted from blood. Noted subset: CD45RA-negative fraction. The receptor comes from a woman aged 25 to 39 in good health. CDR3 protein: CASRDTHYRSAVGGRALEQYF. CDR3 nucleotide sequence: TGTGCCAGCAGAGACACACACTACCGCTCGGCGGTCGGCGGGAGGGCCCTCGAGCAGTACTTC.